The TCR beta chain described here comes from a study of shared clonotypes between healthy human individuals. Study observations and caveats: Generally, naive subsets (rather than memory subsets) showed larger estimated richness.

CDR3 length equals 17 residues. From germline, CDR1 is SGHTA and CDR2 FQGNSA. With 4 bases clipped from V and 5 bases from J, the junction kept 16 bases outside the gene matches. Libraries were prepared by immunoSEQ multiplex PCR; TCRdb keeps only in-frame clonotypes and omits some of them. The data hold approximately 640,000 clones, with 90% observed a single time. This clone has just one count. The antigen remains unidentified. Specimen: memory CD8+ T cells from PBMCs. Documented subset: CD45RO+ cells pooled with CCR7-negative TemRA cells. The rearrangement joins TRBV7-2 to TRBJ2-7, with 8 positions matching TRBD2. The sequence came from a man aged 18 to 35 in good health. Some clones in this sample may be carry-over from other donors' samples. CDR3 nucleotide sequence: TGTGCCAGCAGCTCCTGGCCGACTGAGCGGGAGTTCCACGAGCAGTACTTC. Translation: CASSSWPTEREFHEQYF.